A single T cell receptor beta chain is shown here with its context. The CDR3 has 13 residues. V was clipped by 1 base and J by 7 bases; unmatched bases: 3. Germline CDR1 reads SGHRS; CDR2 reads YFSETQ. The data stem from a study of T cell changes during pregnancy in multiple sclerosis. The repertoire was sequenced with immunoSEQ multiplex PCR; TCRdb's copy has only in-frame clones and lacks some. The sample lists around 63,000 clones, around 94% occurring once. V usage is TRBV5-1 and J usage is TRBJ2-7; 9 bases align to TRBD1. The clonotype was recovered from a female donor in good health, enrolled as a control in a pregnancy study. Sequenced here: CD8+ T cells from peripheral blood mononuclear cells, sampled in the third trimester of pregnancy. The CDR3, as DNA: TGCGCCAGCAGCTTGACAGGGGGCGAGGAGCAGTACTTC. Protein product: CASSLTGGEEQYF.